A selection of T cell receptor beta chains follows, all from one sample in a study of blood T cell repertoires in COVID-19. Only in-frame clones appear in the TCRdb table, and some are missing; sequencing was by immunoSEQ multiplex PCR. Of around 250,000 clones listed, about four fifths are singletons. The sequencing sample was made of peripheral blood. Receptor source: an elderly man with acute or convalescent COVID-19. Both conserved end residues are part of each CDR3. Fields, in order: J gene, D gene, clone size, V gene, CDR3 DNA, CDR3 protein. D genes are given only for firm matches. Clone size, where shown, is once, few, many, or a class for clones that have expanded.

j_gene: TRBJ2-7
d_gene: .
abundance: .
v_gene: TRBV27
CDR3nt: TGTGCCAGCAGTACGACTGGGAGCTCCTACGAGCAGTACTTC
CDR3aa: CASSTTGSSYEQYF

j_gene: TRBJ2-2
d_gene: .
abundance: .
v_gene: TRBV29-1
CDR3nt: TGCAGCGTTGCCCAGGGAATCAACACCGGGGAGCTGTTTTTT
CDR3aa: CSVAQGINTGELFF

j_gene: TRBJ1-5
d_gene: TRBD1
abundance: .
v_gene: TRBV30
CDR3nt: TGTGCCTGGCAGCAGGGGGCGGGCAATCAGCCCCAGCATTTT
CDR3aa: CAWQQGAGNQPQHF

j_gene: TRBJ1-4
d_gene: TRBD1
abundance: .
v_gene: TRBV19
CDR3nt: TGTGCCAGTAGTATGGGGACAGGGAGAACGGAAAAACTGTTTTTT
CDR3aa: CASSMGTGRTEKLFF

j_gene: TRBJ2-2
d_gene: .
abundance: .
v_gene: TRBV5-1
CDR3nt: TGCGCCAGCAGCTGGGGGCTGACAGACTCGAGCACCGGGGAGCTGTTTTTT
CDR3aa: CASSWGLTDSSTGELFF

j_gene: TRBJ2-6
d_gene: TRBD1
abundance: .
v_gene: TRBV6-1
CDR3nt: TGTGCCAGCAGTGAGGGGCAGGGGGCTTTCTCTGGGGCCAACGTCCTGACTTTC
CDR3aa: CASSEGQGAFSGANVLTF

j_gene: TRBJ1-4
d_gene: .
abundance: .
v_gene: TRBV21-1
CDR3nt: TGTGCCAGCAGCCAAACAGGGGCCGAGCTAGAAGTTGGCGAAAAACTGTTTTTT
CDR3aa: CASSQTGAELEVGEKLFF

j_gene: TRBJ2-2
d_gene: .
abundance: .
v_gene: TRBV9
CDR3nt: TGTGCCAGCAGCGCGCGCGCCCTAGACGCGAACACCGGGGAGCTGTTTTTT
CDR3aa: CASSARALDANTGELFF

j_gene: TRBJ1-3
d_gene: .
abundance: .
v_gene: TRBV18
CDR3nt: TGTGCCAGCTCACCAGCGGGACGGAGCTCTGGAAACACCATATATTTT
CDR3aa: CASSPAGRSSGNTIYF

j_gene: TRBJ2-4
d_gene: .
abundance: .
v_gene: TRBV6-5
CDR3nt: TGTGCCAGCAAGGGGGAGGGGATGGCCAAAAACATTCAGTACTTC
CDR3aa: CASKGEGMAKNIQYF

j_gene: TRBJ1-1
d_gene: .
abundance: .
v_gene: TRBV19
CDR3nt: TGTGCCAGTAGTCCAAGATGGGGCTCTGAAGCTTTCTTT
CDR3aa: CASSPRWGSEAFF

j_gene: TRBJ2-2
d_gene: .
abundance: .
v_gene: TRBV4-1
CDR3nt: TGCGCCAGCAGCCAAGATGAGGGCAGGGGGAACACCGGGGAGCTGTTTTTT
CDR3aa: CASSQDEGRGNTGELFF

j_gene: TRBJ2-2
d_gene: TRBD2
abundance: few
v_gene: TRBV3-1/TRBV3-2
CDR3nt: TGTGCCAGCAGCCAGGGACTAGCGGGGTCCGGGGAGCTGTTTTTT
CDR3aa: CASSQGLAGSGELFF

j_gene: TRBJ1-2
d_gene: TRBD1
abundance: .
v_gene: TRBV7-2
CDR3nt: TGTGCCAGCAGCTCCGGACAGGGGGTAAACTATGGCTACACCTTC
CDR3aa: CASSSGQGVNYGYTF

j_gene: TRBJ2-7
d_gene: TRBD2
abundance: .
v_gene: TRBV6-1
CDR3nt: TGTGCCAGCAGTGAAGCTGGCGGGGGGCGTTACGAGCAGTACTTC
CDR3aa: CASSEAGGGRYEQYF

j_gene: TRBJ2-1
d_gene: TRBD2
abundance: .
v_gene: TRBV6-1
CDR3nt: TGTGCCAGCAGTGAAGCTGGGGAGGGCCCCTACAATGAGCAGTTCTTC
CDR3aa: CASSEAGEGPYNEQFF

j_gene: TRBJ2-3
d_gene: .
abundance: .
v_gene: TRBV24-1
CDR3nt: TGTGCCACCCCTAGGGGGGGGAGCACAGATACGCAGTATTTT
CDR3aa: CATPRGGSTDTQYF

j_gene: TRBJ1-3
d_gene: .
abundance: .
v_gene: TRBV15
CDR3nt: TGTGCCACCAGCAGGGGCGGGGGGACAGGAAACACCATATATTTT
CDR3aa: CATSRGGGTGNTIYF

j_gene: TRBJ1-5
d_gene: .
abundance: once
v_gene: TRBV5-1
CDR3nt: TGCGCCAGCAGCTTGGTAGCAGGGAACAATCAGCCCCAGCATTTT
CDR3aa: CASSLVAGNNQPQHF

j_gene: TRBJ1-4
d_gene: TRBD1
abundance: .
v_gene: TRBV3-1/TRBV3-2
CDR3nt: TGTGCCAGCAGCCAAGAAGGGACAGGAAAAAAACTGTTTTTT
CDR3aa: CASSQEGTGKKLFF

j_gene: TRBJ1-3
d_gene: TRBD1
abundance: few
v_gene: TRBV3-1/TRBV3-2
CDR3nt: TGTGCCAGCAGCCAAGGAACAGGGGTTATAGGAAACACCATATATTTT
CDR3aa: CASSQGTGVIGNTIYF

j_gene: TRBJ1-2
d_gene: .
abundance: .
v_gene: TRBV19
CDR3nt: TGTGCCAGTAAGAAGGTTGAGGGAGGAGACTATGGCTACACCTTC
CDR3aa: CASKKVEGGDYGYTF

j_gene: TRBJ1-3
d_gene: .
abundance: .
v_gene: TRBV5-1
CDR3nt: TGCGCCAGCAGCTGGGCTTTCGGTGGAAACACCATATATTTT
CDR3aa: CASSWAFGGNTIYF

j_gene: TRBJ2-4
d_gene: TRBD1
abundance: .
v_gene: TRBV3-1/TRBV3-2
CDR3nt: TGTGCCAGCAGCCGAGGAGACAGGGTAGCCAAAAACATTCAGTACTTC
CDR3aa: CASSRGDRVAKNIQYF

j_gene: TRBJ2-3
d_gene: TRBD2
abundance: .
v_gene: TRBV19
CDR3nt: TGTGCCAGTAGTGTCGGACTAGCGGGGGGGCCATCAGATACGCAGTATTTT
CDR3aa: CASSVGLAGGPSDTQYF

j_gene: TRBJ1-5
d_gene: .
abundance: .
v_gene: TRBV9
CDR3nt: TGTGCCAGCAGCCTTAGGAGTGGGCCCCAGCATTTT
CDR3aa: CASSLRSGPQHF

j_gene: TRBJ2-3
d_gene: TRBD2
abundance: .
v_gene: TRBV28
CDR3nt: TGTGCCAGCAGTTTGGGGGGGAGCACAGATACGCAGTATTTT
CDR3aa: CASSLGGSTDTQYF

j_gene: TRBJ1-2
d_gene: TRBD1
abundance: .
v_gene: TRBV18
CDR3nt: TGTGCCAGCTCACGGTCAGGGGGCGGTTATGGCTACACCTTC
CDR3aa: CASSRSGGGYGYTF

j_gene: TRBJ2-7
d_gene: TRBD1
abundance: .
v_gene: TRBV28
CDR3nt: TGTGCCAGCATTAGAGGGGGCCAGTACGAGCAGTACTTC
CDR3aa: CASIRGGQYEQYF

j_gene: TRBJ2-5
d_gene: TRBD2
abundance: .
v_gene: TRBV20-1
CDR3nt: TGCAGTGCTAGTCAGGCGGGGAGCGGGGGCCAAGAGACCCAGTACTTC
CDR3aa: CSASQAGSGGQETQYF

j_gene: TRBJ2-1
d_gene: TRBD1
abundance: .
v_gene: TRBV28
CDR3nt: TGTGCCAGCAGTTTGTTTTACAGGGGTAATGAGCAGTTCTTC
CDR3aa: CASSLFYRGNEQFF